The 6 T cell receptor beta chains below come from one sample, sequenced in a study of cytomegalovirus exposure and HLA in healthy donors. PCR employed 60 Vbeta and 13 Jbeta primers. Here immunoSEQ multiplex PCR was the method, and the copy in TCRdb shows in-frame clones only, minus some. The profile shows 150,000 to 200,000 clones, 65% to 80% of them singletons. Sequenced sample: PBMCs. These receptors all stem from a woman aged 25 to 39 in good health and CMV-seronegative.

The chain employs TRBV28 and TRBJ2-7, with 7 positions matching TRBD2. The CDR3 totals 14 residues. Germline V gene lookup returns CDR1 MDHEN and CDR2 SYDVKM. V lost 2 bases and J lost 7; bases outside the gene matches: 8. CDR3 region: CASSLTGGPGEQYF. The CDR3, as DNA: TGTGCCAGCAGTTTAACGGGGGGTCCGGGGGAGCAGTACTTC.

The chain links TRBV4-2 to TRBJ1-3; D may be TRBD1 (5 bases). Per the germline V gene, CDR1 is LGHNA and CDR2 is YNFKEQ. The CDR3 is 17 amino acids. Trimming pared 0 bases from V and 0 bases from J, leaving 12 bases between. The CDR3 reads CASSQEGGAGSGNTIYF. DNA for the CDR3: TGTGCCAGCAGCCAAGAAGGCGGGGCCGGCTCTGGAAACACCATATATTTT.

The V and J genes are TRBV5-4 and TRBJ2-2; 12 nucleotides agree with TRBD2. This CDR3 spans 16 amino acids. The germline V gene encodes CDR1 SGHNT and CDR2 YYREEE (reference sequence). The V segment lost 0 bases and the J segment 7 bases; nucleotides outside the gene matches: 4. CDR3 nucleotides: TGTGCCAGCAGCTTGGCGGCTAGCGGGAGGGGCGGGGAGCTGTTTTTT. This gives the protein CASSLAASGRGGELFF.

This clone was seen a few times. The rearrangement joins TRBV11-1 to TRBJ2-1; TRBD2 agrees at 11 bases. Germline CDR1 SGHAT, CDR2 FQDESV (reference sequence). After removal of 7 bases from V and 7 bases from J, the junction contained 9 bases not matched to a gene. The CDR3 length is 15 residues. CDR3 residues: CASKGLAGGHNEQFF. The CDR3 DNA is TGTGCCAGCAAGGGCTTAGCGGGAGGGCATAATGAGCAGTTCTTC.

The J gene is TRBJ2-7, the V gene TRBV13; 9 bases fit TRBD2. The length of the CDR3 is 15 residues. Germline loops: CDR1 PRHDT, CDR2 FYEKMQ (reference sequence). J lost 1 base, V lost 2 bases, and 3 bases had no gene match. This CDR3 is CASSLSTSGSYEQYF. The CDR3 bases are TGTGCCAGCAGCTTAAGTACTAGCGGGTCCTACGAGCAGTACTTC.

CDR3 in amino acids: CSSGQGAGADTQYF. For the CDR3, the DNA is TGCAGCTCAGGACAGGGGGCAGGAGCAGATACGCAGTATTTT. The chain employs TRBV29-1 and TRBJ2-3; the match to TRBD1 covers 11 bases. The CDR3 covers 14 residues. Germline V gene sequence: CDR1 SQVTM, CDR2 ANQGSEA. V gave up 8 bases and J gave up 4 bases; unmatched junction bases: 8.